This TCR beta chain comes out of a study of control samples from healthy donors and cancer patients. Between the trimmed V and J ends, which lost 3 bases and 10 bases, there was a span of 11 bases. Germline CDR1 reads SGDLS; CDR2 reads YYNGEE. CDR3 length equals 13 residues. Only in-frame clones appear in the TCRdb table, and some are missing; sequencing was by immunoSEQ multiplex PCR. This table has just under 100,000 clones, approximately 95% appearing once. Sequenced material: blood. The chain recombines TRBV9 with TRBJ1-6; D is unresolved. This clonotype was sampled from a man younger than 35 in good health. This CDR3 is CASSASGGSPLHF. The CDR3 nucleotides are TGTGCCAGCAGCGCCAGCGGCGGATCACCCCTCCACTTT.